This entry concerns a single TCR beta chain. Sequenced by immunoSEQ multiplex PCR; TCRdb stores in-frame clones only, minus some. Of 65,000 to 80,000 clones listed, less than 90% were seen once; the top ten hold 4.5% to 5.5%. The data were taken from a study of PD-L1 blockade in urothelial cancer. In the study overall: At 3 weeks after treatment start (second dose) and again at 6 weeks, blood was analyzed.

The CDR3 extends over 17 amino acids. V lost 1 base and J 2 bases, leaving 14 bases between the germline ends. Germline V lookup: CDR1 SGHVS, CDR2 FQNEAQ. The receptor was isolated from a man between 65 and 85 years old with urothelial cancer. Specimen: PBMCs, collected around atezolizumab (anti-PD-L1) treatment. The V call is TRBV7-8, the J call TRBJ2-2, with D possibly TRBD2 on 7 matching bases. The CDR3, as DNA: TGTGCCAGCAGCTTAGATGCGGGGGCGGCAAACACCGGGGAGCTGTTTTTT. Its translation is CASSLDAGAANTGELFF.